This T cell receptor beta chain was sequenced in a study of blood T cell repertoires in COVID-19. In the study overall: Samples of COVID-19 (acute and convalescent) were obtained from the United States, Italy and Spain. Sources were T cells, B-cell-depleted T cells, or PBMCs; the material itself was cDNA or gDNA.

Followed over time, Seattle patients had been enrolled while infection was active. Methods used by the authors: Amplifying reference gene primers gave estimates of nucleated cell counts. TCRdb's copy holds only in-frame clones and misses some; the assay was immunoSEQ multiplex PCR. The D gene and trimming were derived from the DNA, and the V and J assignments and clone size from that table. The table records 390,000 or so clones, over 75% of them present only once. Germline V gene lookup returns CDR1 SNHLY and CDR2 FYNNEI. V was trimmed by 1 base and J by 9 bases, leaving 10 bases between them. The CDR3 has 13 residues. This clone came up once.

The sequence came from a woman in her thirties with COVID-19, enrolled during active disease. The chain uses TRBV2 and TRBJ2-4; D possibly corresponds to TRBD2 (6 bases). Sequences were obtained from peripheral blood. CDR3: CASSEGGGGIQYF. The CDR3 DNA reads TGTGCCAGCAGTGAAGGGGGAGGAGGCATTCAGTACTTC.